What follows describes a single T cell receptor beta chain. Its antigen is not known. Trimming took off 1 base at V and 2 bases at J, with 3 bases between the two ends. The CDR3 consists of 14 residues. Germline CDR1 SGHTA, CDR2 FQGNSA. This sample is drawn from a study of neoadjuvant anti-PD-1 for oral cavity cancer. Findings of the study overall: With a few patients per group, TCR findings need larger cohorts.

Blood libraries mostly used around 0.45 ug genomic DNA, six replicates each. Only in-frame clones appear in the TCRdb table, and some are missing; sequencing was by immunoSEQ multiplex PCR. The sample lists about 42,000 clones; around 79% were seen once. Noted time point: after neoadjuvant nivolumab, at surgical resection. Patients were newly diagnosed with stage II-IVA oral cavity squamous cell carcinoma without prior systemic or radiation treatment. Blood cells were analyzed directly, without culture or expansion. Specimen: PBMCs, collected after nivolumab (anti-PD-1) treatment. The TCR was taken from a person between 40 and 80 years old with oral cavity squamous cell carcinoma. The chain has TRBV7-2 and TRBJ1-6; D is undetermined. This CDR3 is CASSLGPYNSPLHF. For the CDR3, the DNA is TGTGCCAGCAGCTTAGGACCCTATAATTCACCCCTCCACTTT.